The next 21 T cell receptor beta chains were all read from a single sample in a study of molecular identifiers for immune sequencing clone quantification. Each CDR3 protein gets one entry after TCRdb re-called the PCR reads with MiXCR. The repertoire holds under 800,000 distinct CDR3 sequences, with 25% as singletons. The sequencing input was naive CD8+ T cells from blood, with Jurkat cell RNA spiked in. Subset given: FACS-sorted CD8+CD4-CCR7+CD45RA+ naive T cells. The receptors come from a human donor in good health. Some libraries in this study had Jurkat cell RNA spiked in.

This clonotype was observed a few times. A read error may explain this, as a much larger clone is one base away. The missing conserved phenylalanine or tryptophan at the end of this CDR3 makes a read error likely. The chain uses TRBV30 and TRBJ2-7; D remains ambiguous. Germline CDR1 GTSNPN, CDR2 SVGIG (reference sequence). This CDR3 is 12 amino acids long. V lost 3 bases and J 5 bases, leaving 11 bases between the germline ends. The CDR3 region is CAWSAYVDEQYL. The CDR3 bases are TGTGCCTGGAGCGCGTACGTGGACGAGCAGTACCTC.

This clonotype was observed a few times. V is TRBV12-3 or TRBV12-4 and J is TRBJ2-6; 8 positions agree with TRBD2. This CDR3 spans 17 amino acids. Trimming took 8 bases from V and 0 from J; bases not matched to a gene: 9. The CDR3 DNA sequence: TGTGCCAGCTTTACCGGGGGGGACCCCTCTGGGGCCAACGTCCTGACTTTC. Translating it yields CASFTGGDPSGANVLTF.

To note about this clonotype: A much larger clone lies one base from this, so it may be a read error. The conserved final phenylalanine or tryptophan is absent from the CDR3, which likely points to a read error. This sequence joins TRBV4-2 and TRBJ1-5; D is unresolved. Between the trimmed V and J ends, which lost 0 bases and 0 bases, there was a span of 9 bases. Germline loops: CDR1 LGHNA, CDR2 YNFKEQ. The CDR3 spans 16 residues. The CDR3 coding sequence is TGTGCCAGCAGCCAAGATCGAACAGATAGCAATCAGCCCCAGCATCTT. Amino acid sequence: CASSQDRTDSNQPQHL.

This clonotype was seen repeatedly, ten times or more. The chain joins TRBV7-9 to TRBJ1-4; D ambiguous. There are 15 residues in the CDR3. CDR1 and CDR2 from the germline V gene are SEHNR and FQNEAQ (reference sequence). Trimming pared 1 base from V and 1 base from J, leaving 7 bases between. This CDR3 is CASSLVGQTNEKLFF. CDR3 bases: TGTGCCAGCAGCTTAGTAGGCCAAACTAATGAAAAACTGTTTTTT.

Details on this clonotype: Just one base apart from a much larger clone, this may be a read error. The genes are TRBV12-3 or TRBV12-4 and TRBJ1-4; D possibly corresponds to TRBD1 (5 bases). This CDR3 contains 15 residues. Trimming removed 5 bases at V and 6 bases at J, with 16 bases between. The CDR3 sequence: CASSETRGWYEKLFF. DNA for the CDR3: TGTGCCAGCAGTGAAACAAGGGGCTGGTATGAAAAACTGTTTTTT.

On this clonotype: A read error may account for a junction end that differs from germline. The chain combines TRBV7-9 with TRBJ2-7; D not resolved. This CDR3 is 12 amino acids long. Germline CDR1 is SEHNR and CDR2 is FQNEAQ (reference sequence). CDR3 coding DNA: TGTGCCAGCAGCATAGCCTCGGGCGAGCAGTACTTC. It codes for CASSIASGEQYF.

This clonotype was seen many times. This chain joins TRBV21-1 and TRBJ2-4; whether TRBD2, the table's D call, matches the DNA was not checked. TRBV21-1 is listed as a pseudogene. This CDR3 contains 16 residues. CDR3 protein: CASSTRLAGALNIQYF. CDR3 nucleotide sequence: TGTGCCAGCAGCACACGACTAGCGGGAGCTCTAAACATTCAGTACTTC.

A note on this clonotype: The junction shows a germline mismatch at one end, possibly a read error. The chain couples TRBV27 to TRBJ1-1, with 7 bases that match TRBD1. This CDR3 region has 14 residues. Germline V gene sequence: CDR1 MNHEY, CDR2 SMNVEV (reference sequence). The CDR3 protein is CASRLGQMNAEAFF. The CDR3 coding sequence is TGTGCCAGCAGATTGGGACAGATGAACGCTGAAGCTTTCTTT.

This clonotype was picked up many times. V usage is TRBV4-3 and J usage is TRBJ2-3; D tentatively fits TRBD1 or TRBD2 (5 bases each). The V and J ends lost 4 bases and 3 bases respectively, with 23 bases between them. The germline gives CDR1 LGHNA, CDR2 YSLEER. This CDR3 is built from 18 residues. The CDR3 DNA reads TGCGCCAGCAGCCTTGAGGGCACTCCCGGGGCGATAACAGATACGCAGTATTTT. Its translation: CASSLEGTPGAITDTQYF.

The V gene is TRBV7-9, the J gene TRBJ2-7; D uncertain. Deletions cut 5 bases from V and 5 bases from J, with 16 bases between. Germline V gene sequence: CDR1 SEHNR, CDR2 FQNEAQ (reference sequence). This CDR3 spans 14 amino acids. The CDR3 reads CASSGPEGPHEQYF. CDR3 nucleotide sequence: TGTGCCAGCAGCGGCCCGGAAGGGCCCCACGAGCAGTACTTC.

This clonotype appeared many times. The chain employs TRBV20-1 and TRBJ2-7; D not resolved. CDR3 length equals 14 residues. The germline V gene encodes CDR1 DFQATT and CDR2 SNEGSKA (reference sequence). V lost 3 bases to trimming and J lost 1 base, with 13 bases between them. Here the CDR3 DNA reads TGCAGTGCTAGCGGCGACGGCGGTTCCTACGAGCAGTACTTC. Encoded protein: CSASGDGGSYEQYF.

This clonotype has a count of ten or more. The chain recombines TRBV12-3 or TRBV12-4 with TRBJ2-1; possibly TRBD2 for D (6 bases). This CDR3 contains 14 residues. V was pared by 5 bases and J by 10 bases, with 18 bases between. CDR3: CASSLSTTGGEQFF. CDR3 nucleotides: TGTGCCAGCAGTCTGTCTACTACCGGAGGGGAGCAGTTCTTC.

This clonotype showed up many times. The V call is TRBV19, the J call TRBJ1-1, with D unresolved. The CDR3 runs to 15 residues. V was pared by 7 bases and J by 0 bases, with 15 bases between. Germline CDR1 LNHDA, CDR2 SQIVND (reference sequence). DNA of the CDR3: TGTGCCAGTACCTATAGTGCAGCCATGAACACTGAAGCTTTCTTT. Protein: CASTYSAAMNTEAFF.

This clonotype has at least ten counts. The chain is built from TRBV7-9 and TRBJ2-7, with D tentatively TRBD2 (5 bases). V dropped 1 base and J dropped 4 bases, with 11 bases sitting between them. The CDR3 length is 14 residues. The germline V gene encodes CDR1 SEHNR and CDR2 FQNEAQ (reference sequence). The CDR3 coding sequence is TGTGCCAGCAGCTTAGGGGTCGGGGTTTACGAGCAGTACTTC. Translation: CASSLGVGVYEQYF.

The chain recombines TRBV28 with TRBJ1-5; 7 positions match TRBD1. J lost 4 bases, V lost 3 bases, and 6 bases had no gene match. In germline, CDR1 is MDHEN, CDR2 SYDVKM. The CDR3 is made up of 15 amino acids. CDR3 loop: CASSFLGTVNQPQHF. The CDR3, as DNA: TGTGCCAGCAGTTTCCTCGGGACAGTTAATCAGCCCCAGCATTTT.

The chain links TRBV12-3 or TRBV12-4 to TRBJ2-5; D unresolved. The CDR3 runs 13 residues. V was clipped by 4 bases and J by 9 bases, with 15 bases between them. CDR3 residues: CASSSGDVRSQYF. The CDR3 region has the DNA TGTGCCAGCAGTTCAGGCGACGTAAGGTCCCAGTACTTC.

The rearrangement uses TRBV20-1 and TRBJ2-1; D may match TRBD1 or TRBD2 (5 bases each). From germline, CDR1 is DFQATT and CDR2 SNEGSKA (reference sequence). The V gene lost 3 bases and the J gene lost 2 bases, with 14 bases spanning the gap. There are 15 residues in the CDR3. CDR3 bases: TGCAGTGCTAGTCAGAGGGACGGTGCCTACAATGAGCAGTTCTTC. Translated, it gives CSASQRDGAYNEQFF.

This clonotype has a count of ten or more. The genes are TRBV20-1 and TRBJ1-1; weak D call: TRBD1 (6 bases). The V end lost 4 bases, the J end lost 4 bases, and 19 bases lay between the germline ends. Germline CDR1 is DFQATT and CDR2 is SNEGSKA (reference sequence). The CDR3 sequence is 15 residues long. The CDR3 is CSATPRGAESTEAFF. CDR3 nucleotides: TGCAGTGCTACGCCCCGGGGGGCAGAGAGCACTGAAGCTTTCTTT.

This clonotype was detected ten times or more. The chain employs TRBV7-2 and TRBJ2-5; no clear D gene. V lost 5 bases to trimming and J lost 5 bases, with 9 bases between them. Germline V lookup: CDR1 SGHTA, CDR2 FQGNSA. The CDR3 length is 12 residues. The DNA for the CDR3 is TGTGCCAGCAGCCCACTAACGGAGACCCAGTACTTC. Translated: CASSPLTETQYF.

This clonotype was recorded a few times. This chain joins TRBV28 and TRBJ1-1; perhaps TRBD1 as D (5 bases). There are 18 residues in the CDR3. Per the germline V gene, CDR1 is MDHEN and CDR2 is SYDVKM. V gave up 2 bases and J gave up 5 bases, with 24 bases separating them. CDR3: CASSLKGLGWQGFTEAFF. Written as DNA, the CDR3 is TGTGCCAGCAGTTTAAAAGGCTTAGGTTGGCAGGGATTTACTGAAGCTTTCTTT.

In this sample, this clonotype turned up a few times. The DNA for the CDR3 is TGTGCCACCAGCTCGGCTAGCGGGGTACTAAACTACGAGCAGTACTTC. Encoded protein: CATSSASGVLNYEQYF. The V call is TRBV15, the J call TRBJ2-7; 9 bases are a match to TRBD2. CDR3 length: 16 amino acids. In germline, CDR1 is LNHNV, CDR2 YYDKDF (reference sequence). The V gene end was trimmed by 5 bases and the J gene end by 3 bases; junction bases not matched to a gene: 11.